This entry lists 15 T cell receptor beta chains sequenced from one sample in a study of PD-L1 blockade in urothelial cancer. Time point described: pretreatment peripheral blood. Sequencing was performed with immunoSEQ multiplex PCR; in TCRdb, only in-frame clones are kept and a portion is missing. The data contain tens of thousands of clones, around 85% of them singletons. The input for sequencing was PBMCs, taken around atezolizumab (anti-PD-L1) treatment. These receptors originate from a man between 40 and 49 years old with urothelial cancer.

The chain employs TRBV30 and TRBJ1-3; D uncertain. There are 13 residues in the CDR3. Germline-derived CDR1 and CDR2 are GTSNPN and SVGIG (reference sequence). Trimming stripped 0 bases from V and 4 bases from J, with 7 bases between. The CDR3: CAWSVVGGNTIYF. CDR3 DNA: TGTGCCTGGAGTGTTGTGGGCGGAAACACCATATATTTT.

CDR3 sequence (DNA): TGTGCCGCGGACGGGTGGGGGGATTACGAGCAGTACTTC. Its protein product is CAADGWGDYEQYF. V is TRBV6-1 and J is TRBJ2-7, with D perhaps matching TRBD2 (6 bases). V was trimmed by 11 bases and J by 4 bases, leaving 18 bases between them. Germline V lookup: CDR1 MNHNS, CDR2 SASEGT. The CDR3 has 13 amino acids.

This chain joins TRBV18 and TRBJ1-5; no firm D call. V was pared by 4 bases and J by 0 bases, with 10 bases between. The CDR3 is 15 amino acids. CDR1 is KGHSH and CDR2 is LQKENI in the germline V gene. CDR3 in DNA: TGTGCCAGCTCACAACAGACGTATAGCAATCAGCCCCAGCATTTT. It translates to CASSQQTYSNQPQHF. The full variable domain, its missing parts supplied by reference TRBV18 and TRBJ1-5, is NAGVMQNPRHLVRRRGQEARLRCSPMKGHSHVYWYRQLPEEGLKFMVYLQKENIIDESGMPKERFSAEFPKEGPSILRIQQVVRGDSAAYFCASSQQTYSNQPQHFGDGTRLSIL.

The chain joins TRBV15 to TRBJ2-7; 16 positions agree with TRBD2. This CDR3 comprises 18 residues. Germline V gene sequence: CDR1 LNHNV, CDR2 YYDKDF (reference sequence). The V segment lost 1 base and the J segment 7 bases; nucleotides outside the gene matches: 10. The CDR3 spells CATSRGMGTSGRAWEQYF. DNA for the CDR3: TGTGCCACCAGCAGAGGAATGGGGACTAGCGGGAGGGCATGGGAGCAGTACTTC.

CDR3 nucleotide sequence: TGCGCCAGCAGCTTGGCGGGTAGTAATCAGCCCCAGCATTTT. Encoded protein: CASSLAGSNQPQHF. The genes are TRBV5-1 and TRBJ1-5; unclear D gene. Trimming removed 0 bases from V and 4 bases from J, with 8 bases in between. CDR1 and CDR2 from the germline V gene are SGHRS and YFSETQ. The length of the CDR3 is 14 residues.

V and J are TRBV6-5 and TRBJ1-1, with TRBD1 matching 9 bases. With 6 bases clipped from V and 11 bases from J, the junction kept 4 bases outside the gene matches. Germline lookup yields CDR1 MNHEY and CDR2 SVGAGI. The CDR3 length is 11 residues. CDR3 sequence reads: CASSRTGEAFF. The CDR3 bases are TGTGCCAGCAGCCGGACAGGGGAGGCTTTCTTT.

The rearrangement joins TRBV10-3 to TRBJ2-3, with D tentatively TRBD1 (6 bases). V gave up 2 bases and J gave up 0 bases, with 6 bases separating them. CDR1 is ENHRY and CDR2 is SYGVKD in the germline V gene. This CDR3 has 14 amino acids. The DNA for the CDR3 is TGTGCCATCAGTGAGCAGGGGAGCACAGATACGCAGTATTTT. Encoded protein: CAISEQGSTDTQYF.

The chain joins TRBV19 to TRBJ2-4; no definite D call. The CDR3 length is 17 residues. The V and J ends lost 1 base and 0 bases respectively, with 13 bases between them. From germline, CDR1 is LNHDA and CDR2 SQIVND (reference sequence). The CDR3 nucleotides read TGTGCCAGTAGTATAGGGATCCTCCCGGGAGCCAAAAACATTCAGTACTTC. As protein: CASSIGILPGAKNIQYF.

CDR3 in amino acids: CASSLRTQGDTEAFF. The CDR3 region has the DNA TGTGCCAGCAGCTTAAGGACACAGGGGGACACTGAAGCTTTCTTT. V is TRBV7-2 and J is TRBJ1-1; the match to TRBD1 covers 8 bases. CDR3 size: 15 residues. Germline V gives CDR1 SGHTA, CDR2 FQGNSA. The junction had 5 bases not matched to a gene; V was cut back by 2 bases and J by 3 bases.

The genes are TRBV29-1 and TRBJ1-1; 8 bases agree with TRBD1. V lost 7 bases and J lost 2; bases outside the gene matches: 6. The CDR3 has 13 amino acids. Germline V gives CDR1 SQVTM, CDR2 ANQGSEA. CDR3 sequence reads: CSAQGQGNTEAFF. For the CDR3, the DNA is TGCAGCGCCCAAGGACAGGGAAACACTGAAGCTTTCTTT. The full variable domain, in which reference TRBV29-1 and TRBJ1-1 provide the parts outside the CDR3, is SAVISQKPSRDICQRGTSLTIQCQVDSQVTMMFWYRQQPGQSLTLIATANQGSEATYESGFVIDKFPISRPNLTFSTLTVSNMSPEDSSIYLCSAQGQGNTEAFFGQGTRLTVV.

The CDR3 sequence is CASSSGTGNGYTF. CDR3 nucleotide sequence: TGTGCCAGCAGTTCCGGGACAGGGAATGGCTACACCTTC. The chain links TRBV2 to TRBJ1-2; 9 nucleotides line up with TRBD1. Trimming took 5 bases from V and 6 from J; bases not matched to a gene: 4. The CDR3 covers 13 residues. Germline V CDR1 and CDR2: SNHLY, FYNNEI.

The chain couples TRBV6-5 to TRBJ1-1, with D maybe TRBD1 (6 bases). The CDR3 sequence is 15 residues long. The germline CDR1 and CDR2 sequences are MNHEY and SVGAGI. Trimming shortened V by 4 bases and J by 1 base, and 13 bases separated the two germline ends. CDR3 in amino acids: CASSFSGEGNTEAFF. In DNA form, the CDR3 reads TGTGCCAGCAGTTTCTCAGGGGAGGGGAACACTGAAGCTTTCTTT.

This chain links TRBV5-1 with TRBJ1-1; possible D gene TRBD1, 6 bases. Germline CDR1 reads SGHRS; CDR2 reads YFSETQ. With 0 bases removed from V and 3 bases from J, the gap between germline ends came to 15 bases. The CDR3 totals 16 residues. Here the CDR3 reads CASSLGQAGVHTEAFF. CDR3 nucleotides: TGCGCCAGCAGCTTGGGGCAGGCAGGGGTGCACACTGAAGCTTTCTTT.

The chain combines TRBV7-9 with TRBJ1-1; D remains unclear. Trimming shortened V by 5 bases and J by 3 bases, and 16 bases separated the two germline ends. Germline V gives CDR1 SEHNR, CDR2 FQNEAQ (reference sequence). The CDR3 sequence is 15 residues long. As DNA, the CDR3 is TGTGCCAGCAGCCGTCATTCAGGCTCCGACACTGAAGCTTTCTTT. Its translation: CASSRHSGSDTEAFF.

The J gene is TRBJ2-2, the V gene TRBV9; 10 bases are a match to TRBD2. Germline V gene data show CDR1 as SGDLS and CDR2 as YYNGEE. The CDR3 consists of 16 residues. V was pared by 4 bases and J by 0 bases, with 3 bases of the junction left unmatched. CDR3 coding DNA: TGTGCCAGCAGCCTTCTAGCGGGAGCGAACACCGGGGAGCTGTTTTTT. This codes for CASSLLAGANTGELFF.